This T cell receptor beta chain was obtained from a study of CD8 T cells in Susac syndrome. Study details: Sequenced Susac syndrome patients included about 6 with active disease and 8 or 9 who were in remission. Treatment at blood withdrawal was none, corticosteroids, or intravenous immunoglobulin alone in Susac syndrome patients. General study points: The CD4+ T cell repertoires in Susac syndrome did not show any clonal expansion.

About this clonotype: What it binds is unknown.

The germline CDR1 and CDR2 sequences are MGHDK and SYGVNS. The CDR3 spans 13 residues. Trimming stripped 2 bases from V and 6 bases from J, with 8 bases between. Reverse transcription of roughly 0.45 to 1 ug RNA used random hexamers. A multiplex approach, immunoSEQ multiplex PCR, amplified TCR beta CDR3 across 54 Vbeta and 13 Jbeta. TCRdb re-derived calls from the immunoSEQ multiplex PCR reads in MiXCR, one entry per CDR3 protein. Seen here are about 160,000 distinct CDR3 sequences, approximately 94% observed once, and the top ten hold about 0.12%. The sample taken for sequencing was CD4+ T cells from PBMCs. The chain combines TRBV25-1 with TRBJ1-5, with D tentatively TRBD1 (5 bases). The clonotype comes from a human donor with Susac syndrome. The CDR3 region is CASSEGDLQPQHF. As DNA, the CDR3 is TGTGCCAGCAGTGAAGGGGACCTTCAGCCCCAGCATTTT. Full variable domain (rest looked up from reference TRBV25-1 and TRBJ1-5): EADIYQTPRYLVIGTGKKITLECSQTMGHDKMYWYQQDPGMELHLIHYSYGVNSTEKGDLSSESTVSRIRTEHFPLTLESARPSHTSQYLCASSEGDLQPQHFGDGTRLSIL.